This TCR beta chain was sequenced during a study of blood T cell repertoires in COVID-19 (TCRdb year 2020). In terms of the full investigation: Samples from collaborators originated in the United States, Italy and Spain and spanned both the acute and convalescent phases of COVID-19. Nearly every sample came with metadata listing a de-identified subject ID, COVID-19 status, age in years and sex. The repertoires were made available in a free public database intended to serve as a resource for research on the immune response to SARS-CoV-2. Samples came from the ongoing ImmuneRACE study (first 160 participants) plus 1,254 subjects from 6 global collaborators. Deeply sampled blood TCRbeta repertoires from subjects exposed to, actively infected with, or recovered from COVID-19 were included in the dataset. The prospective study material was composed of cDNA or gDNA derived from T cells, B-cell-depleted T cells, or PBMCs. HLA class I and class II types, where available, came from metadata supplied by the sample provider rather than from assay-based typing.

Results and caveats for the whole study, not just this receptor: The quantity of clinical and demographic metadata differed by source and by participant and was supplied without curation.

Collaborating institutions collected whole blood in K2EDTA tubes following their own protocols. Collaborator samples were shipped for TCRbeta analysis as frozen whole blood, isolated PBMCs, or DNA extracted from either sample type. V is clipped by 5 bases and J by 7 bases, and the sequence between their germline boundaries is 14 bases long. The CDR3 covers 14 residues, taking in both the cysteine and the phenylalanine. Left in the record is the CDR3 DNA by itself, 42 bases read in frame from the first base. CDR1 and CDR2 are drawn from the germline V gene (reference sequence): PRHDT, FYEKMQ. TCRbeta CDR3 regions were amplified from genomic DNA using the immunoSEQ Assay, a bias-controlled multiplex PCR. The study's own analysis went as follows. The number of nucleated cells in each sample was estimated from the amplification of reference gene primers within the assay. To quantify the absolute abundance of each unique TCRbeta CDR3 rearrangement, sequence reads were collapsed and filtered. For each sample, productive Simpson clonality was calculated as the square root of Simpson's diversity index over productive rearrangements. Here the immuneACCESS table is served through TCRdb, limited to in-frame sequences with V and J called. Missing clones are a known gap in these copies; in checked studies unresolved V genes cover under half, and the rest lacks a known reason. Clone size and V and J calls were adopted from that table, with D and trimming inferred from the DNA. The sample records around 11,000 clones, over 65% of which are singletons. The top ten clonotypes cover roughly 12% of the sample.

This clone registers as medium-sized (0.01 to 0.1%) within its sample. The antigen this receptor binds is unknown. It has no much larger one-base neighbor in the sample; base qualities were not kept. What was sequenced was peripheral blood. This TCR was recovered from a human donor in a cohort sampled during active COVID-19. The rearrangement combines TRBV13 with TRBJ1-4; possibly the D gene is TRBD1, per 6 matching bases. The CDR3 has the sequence CASSQQGTGEKLFF. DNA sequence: TGTGCCAGCAGCCAACAGGGAACAGGTGAAAAACTGTTTTTT. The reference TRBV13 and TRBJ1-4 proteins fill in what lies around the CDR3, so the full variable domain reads AAGVIQSPRHLIKEKRETATLKCYPIPRHDTVYWYQQGPGQDPQFLISFYEKMQSDKGSIPDRFSAQQFSDYHSELNMSSLELGDSALYFCASSQQGTGEKLFFGSGTQLSVL.